The text below deals with one T cell receptor (beta chain). The antigen remains unidentified. This record belongs to a study of identifying expanded T cells in peripheral blood. Some clones are missing from TCRdb's copy, which holds only in-frame ones; the method was immunoSEQ multiplex PCR. The data show 60,000 to 80,000 clones, around 90% seen once. V shed 4 bases and J 4 bases; nucleotides not matched to a gene: 4. Per germline, CDR1 LNHDA and CDR2 SQIVND (reference sequence). The CDR3 is 14 amino acids. Study observations and caveats: Differentially abundant clones: around 1.2 between replicates, about 17 at approximately 13 days, 19 to 20 at four.

During the collection period, no donor immune events like infections were recorded. The source material was blood. This chain uses TRBV19 with TRBJ1-1; 9 bases map to TRBD1. The sequence came from a person aged 18-70 years in good health. The CDR3 loop reads CASSRDRDITEAFF. The CDR3 bases are TGTGCCAGTAGTAGGGACAGGGATATCACTGAAGCTTTCTTT.